This T cell receptor (beta chain) was captured by sequencing in a study of response to subunit inactivated influenza vaccine. Notes on the study in general: It was the authors' suggestion that each seasonal influenza vaccination recruits few new T cells.

Concerning this clonotype: Its matching antigen is unknown.

TCRdb reanalysed the RT-PCR reads using MiXCR and keeps one entry per CDR3 protein. The sample records 430,000 or so distinct CDR3 sequences, approximately 11% being singletons. The source material was PBMCs from blood, sampled 35 to 45 days after vaccination. The sequence was collected from a man aged 50 to 59 who received an inactivated influenza vaccine.

The CDR3 loop is CASSLAPDNQETQYF. CDR3 in DNA: TGCGCCAGCAGCTTGGCGCCGGACAACCAAGAGACCCAGTACTTC. J is TRBJ2-5 and V is TRBV5-1; tentatively, D is TRBD1 (5 bases). The V end lost 0 bases, the J end lost 0 bases, and 9 bases lay between the germline ends. The CDR3 runs to 15 residues. CDR1 SGHRS and CDR2 YFSETQ come from the germline V gene.